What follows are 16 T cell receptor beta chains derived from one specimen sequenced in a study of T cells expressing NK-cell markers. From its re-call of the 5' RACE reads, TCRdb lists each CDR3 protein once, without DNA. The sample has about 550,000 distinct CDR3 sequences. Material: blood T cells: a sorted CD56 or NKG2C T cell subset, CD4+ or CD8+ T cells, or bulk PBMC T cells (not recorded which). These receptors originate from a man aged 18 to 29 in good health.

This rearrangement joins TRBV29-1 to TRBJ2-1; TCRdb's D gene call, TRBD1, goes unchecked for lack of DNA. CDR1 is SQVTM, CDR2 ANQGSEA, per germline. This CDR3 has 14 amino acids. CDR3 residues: CSTRGGTGGNEQFF.

The CDR3 sequence: CAWSVPIGPNTEAFF. The V and J genes are TRBV30 and TRBJ1-1. Germline-derived CDR1 and CDR2 are GTSNPN and SVGIG (reference sequence). CDR3 length: 15 amino acids.

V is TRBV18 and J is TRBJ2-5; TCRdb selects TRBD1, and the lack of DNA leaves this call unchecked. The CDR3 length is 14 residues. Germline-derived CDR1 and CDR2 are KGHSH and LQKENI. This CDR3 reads CASSPAGAEETQYF.

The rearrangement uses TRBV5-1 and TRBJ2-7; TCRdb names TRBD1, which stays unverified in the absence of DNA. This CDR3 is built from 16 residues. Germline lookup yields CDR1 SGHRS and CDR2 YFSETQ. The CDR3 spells CASSPYPGTGGNEQYF.

CDR3 protein: CASSHRTVAKNIQYF. This rearrangement joins TRBV6-2 or TRBV6-3 to TRBJ2-4; TCRdb picks TRBD1, but there is no DNA to check that call. This CDR3 contains 15 residues. CDR1 and CDR2 (germline): MNHEY, SVGEGT.

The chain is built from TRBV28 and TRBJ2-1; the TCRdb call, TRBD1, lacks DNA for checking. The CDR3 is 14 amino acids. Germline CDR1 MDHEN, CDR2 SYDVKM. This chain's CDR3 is CASSDDRRDNEQFF.

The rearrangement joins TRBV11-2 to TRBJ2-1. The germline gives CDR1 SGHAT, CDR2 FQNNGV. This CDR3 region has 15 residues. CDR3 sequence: CASSLGLAPYNEQFF.

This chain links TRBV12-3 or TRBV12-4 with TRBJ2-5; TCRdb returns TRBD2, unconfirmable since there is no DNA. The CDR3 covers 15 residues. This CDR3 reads CASSAGLAGSETQYF.

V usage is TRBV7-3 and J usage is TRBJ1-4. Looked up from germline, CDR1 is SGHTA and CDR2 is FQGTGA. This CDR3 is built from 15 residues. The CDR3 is CASSLSPEINEKLFF.

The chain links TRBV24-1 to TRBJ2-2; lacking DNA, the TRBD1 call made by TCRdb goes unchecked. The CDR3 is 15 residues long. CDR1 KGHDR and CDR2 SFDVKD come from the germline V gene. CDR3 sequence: CATSGTETNTGELFF.

This chain's CDR3 is CASSLDLGTSGAPYNEQFF. The rearrangement joins TRBV11-2 to TRBJ2-1; TCRdb proposes TRBD2, but this gene call is untestable without DNA. Germline assignment: CDR1 SGHAT and CDR2 FQNNGV. CDR3 length: 19 residues.

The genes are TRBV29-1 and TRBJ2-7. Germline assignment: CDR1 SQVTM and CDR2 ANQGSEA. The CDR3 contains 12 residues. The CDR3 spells CSVGTNSYEQYF.

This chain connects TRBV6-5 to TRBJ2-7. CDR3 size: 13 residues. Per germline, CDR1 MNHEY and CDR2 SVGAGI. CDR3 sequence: CASSYDRSYEQYF.

Here the CDR3 reads CASSQPTGSQETQYF. This chain links TRBV4-2 with TRBJ2-5; TCRdb's D call of TRBD1 is untestable without DNA. The germline V gene encodes CDR1 LGHNA and CDR2 YNFKEQ. CDR3 length equals 15 residues.

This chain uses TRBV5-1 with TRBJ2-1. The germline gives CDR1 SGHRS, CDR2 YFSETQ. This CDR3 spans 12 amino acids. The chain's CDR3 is CASSLGSDLQFF.

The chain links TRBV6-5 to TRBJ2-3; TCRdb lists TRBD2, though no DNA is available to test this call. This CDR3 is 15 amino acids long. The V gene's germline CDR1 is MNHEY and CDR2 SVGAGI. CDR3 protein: CASSYSSGNTDTQYF.